One and the same sample provided the 27 T cell receptor beta chains below, sequenced in a study of blood T cell repertoires in COVID-19. Sequenced by immunoSEQ multiplex PCR; TCRdb stores in-frame clones only, minus some. The sample shows under 150,000 clones, over 75% of them seen only once. What was sequenced was peripheral blood. The source of these receptors is a man in his fifties or sixties with active or convalescent COVID-19.

The V call is TRBV6-6, the J call TRBJ2-7, with 8 bases aligning to TRBD2. CDR1 and CDR2 from the germline V gene are MNHNY and SVGAGI (reference sequence). CDR3 length: 13 amino acids. Unmatched junction bases numbered 5, after V lost 7 bases and J lost 3 bases. In DNA, the CDR3 is TGTGCCAGCACCTCGGGAGGGTACTACGAGCAGTACTTC. It specifies CASTSGGYYEQYF.

This clone was observed once. The V and J genes are TRBV29-1 and TRBJ1-2; TRBD1 aligns across 7 bases. Germline trimming cut 2 bases from V and 6 bases from J; bases unmatched to any gene: 9. The CDR3 is 14 amino acids. CDR1 SQVTM and CDR2 ANQGSEA come from the germline V gene. The CDR3 DNA reads as TGCAGCGTTGAATCTCAGGAGGGGGCGAATGGCTACACCTTC. Its protein product is CSVESQEGANGYTF.

The chain combines TRBV19 with TRBJ2-7; TRBD2 aligns across 14 bases. Germline V gene lookup returns CDR1 LNHDA and CDR2 SQIVND (reference sequence). The CDR3 is 15 residues long. J gave up 3 bases and V 3 bases, and 1 base lay outside the gene matches. CDR3 nucleotides: TGTGCCAGTAGTATTGGGACTAGCGGGAGCTACGAGCAGTACTTC. It yields the protein CASSIGTSGSYEQYF.

The chain is built from TRBV7-9 and TRBJ1-6, with 7 bases that match TRBD1. The J segment lost 5 bases and the V segment lost 5 bases, leaving 9 bases of the junction unmatched. CDR3 length: 16 amino acids. Germline V gives CDR1 SEHNR, CDR2 FQNEAQ (reference sequence). The CDR3 coding sequence is TGTGCCAGCAGCGTGTATCGGGACAGAGATAATTCACCCCTCCACTTT. Translated, it gives CASSVYRDRDNSPLHF.

J is TRBJ2-6 and V is TRBV6-2 or TRBV6-3; the D gene is possibly TRBD2 (5 bases). The V end lost 5 bases, the J end lost 3 bases, and 11 bases lay between the germline ends. The germline gives CDR1 MNHEY, CDR2 SVGEGT. The CDR3 is 15 residues long. The CDR3 region has the DNA TGTGCCAGCAGTCCCCCCAGCGGTGGGGCCAACGTCCTGACTTTC. Protein product: CASSPPSGGANVLTF.

This clone has a handful of counts. V and J are TRBV7-2 and TRBJ2-7; 11 bases line up with TRBD2. Germline V gives CDR1 SGHTA, CDR2 FQGNSA. V trimming: 3 bases; J trimming: 6 bases; junction bases outside the gene matches: 10. The CDR3 sequence is 16 residues long. The CDR3: CASSLGFLLAGGEQYF. The CDR3, as DNA: TGTGCCAGCAGCTTGGGTTTCTTGCTAGCGGGAGGCGAGCAGTACTTC.

The rearrangement joins TRBV9 to TRBJ1-3; no firm D call. The CDR3 length is 21 residues. Germline assignment: CDR1 SGDLS and CDR2 YYNGEE. V was pared by 1 base and J by 2 bases, with 28 bases between. CDR3 residues: CASSVTGGPGGRPGPGNTIYF. CDR3 nucleotides: TGTGCCAGCAGCGTAACGGGAGGGCCAGGAGGACGACCAGGACCTGGAAACACCATATATTTT.

This chain connects TRBV7-2 to TRBJ2-3; 8 bases line up with TRBD1. The CDR3 is 15 amino acids. Germline CDR1 SGHTA, CDR2 FQGNSA. J was trimmed by 1 base and V by 1 base; bases with no gene match: 1. CDR3 bases: TGTGCCAGCAGCTTAGAGGGACAGGGCACAGATACGCAGTATTTT. Protein sequence: CASSLEGQGTDTQYF.

The chain employs TRBV6-1 and TRBJ2-2; 8 nucleotides align to TRBD2. This CDR3 spans 15 amino acids. V was clipped by 2 bases and J by 4 bases; unmatched bases: 3. Germline CDR1 and CDR2: MNHNS and SASEGT. The CDR3 is CASSEREGFTGELFF. In DNA, the CDR3 is TGTGCCAGCAGTGAACGGGAGGGATTCACCGGGGAGCTGTTTTTT.

This clone was observed a few times. The rearrangement links TRBV6-2 or TRBV6-3 to TRBJ1-2; TRBD1 might be the D (6 bases). Germline V gene sequence: CDR1 MNHEY, CDR2 SVGEGT. Trimming removed 5 bases from V and 4 bases from J, with 20 bases in between. CDR3 length: 16 residues. The CDR3 spells CASSPSPKGDVYGYTF. DNA of the CDR3: TGTGCCAGCAGTCCCTCACCTAAGGGGGATGTCTATGGCTACACCTTC.

The rearrangement joins TRBV2 to TRBJ1-5; D ambiguous. The germline V and J ends were trimmed by 7 bases and 4 bases, with 8 bases remaining between them. This CDR3 has 12 residues. Germline loops: CDR1 SNHLY, CDR2 FYNNEI. The CDR3 reads CASTIQNQPQHF. The CDR3 region has the DNA TGTGCCAGCACCATACAAAATCAGCCCCAGCATTTT.

This clone was seen more than once but under ten times. The chain couples TRBV7-2 to TRBJ2-7, with D possibly TRBD1 on 5 matching bases. V was clipped by 1 base and J by 2 bases, with 6 bases between them. Germline V gene sequence: CDR1 SGHTA, CDR2 FQGNSA. The CDR3 has 13 residues. The CDR3 reads CASSLVRAYEQYF. CDR3 DNA: TGTGCCAGCAGCTTAGTCAGGGCCTACGAGCAGTACTTC.

This chain joins TRBV3-1 (or the pseudogene TRBV3-2) and TRBJ2-1; 8 bases agree with TRBD2. The V segment lost 1 base and the J segment 5 bases; nucleotides outside the gene matches: 7. CDR3 length: 16 residues. Germline-derived CDR1 and CDR2 are LGHDT and YNNKEL (reference sequence). The DNA of the CDR3 is TGTGCCAGCAGCCAAGGGGGCCTAGCGGGTGACAATGAGCAGTTCTTC. Protein: CASSQGGLAGDNEQFF.

This sequence joins TRBV20-1 and TRBJ2-1; D is unresolved. CDR1 DFQATT and CDR2 SNEGSKA come from the germline V gene (reference sequence). This CDR3 has 11 residues. V lost 3 bases to trimming and J lost 8 bases, with 8 bases between them. Written as DNA, the CDR3 is TGCAGTGCTAGCTCCGCGTATGAGCAGTTCTTC. This encodes CSASSAYEQFF.

For this clone: Additional DNA sequences in this sample encode the identical CDR3. The rearrangement uses TRBV9 and TRBJ2-5; D perhaps matches TRBD2 (5 bases). V was shortened by 0 bases and J by 5 bases, with 8 bases between the two germline ends. CDR3 size: 13 residues. Germline loops: CDR1 SGDLS, CDR2 YYNGEE. CDR3 sequence: CASSVGGGETQYF. The CDR3 DNA sequence: TGTGCCAGCAGCGTAGGTGGAGGTGAGACCCAGTACTTC.

This clone was counted only a few times. For the CDR3, the DNA is TGTGCCAGCAGCTTAGAGGCTCAAGAGACCCAGTACTTC. Translated: CASSLEAQETQYF. This rearrangement joins TRBV11-2 to TRBJ2-5, with D unclear. Germline V gene sequence: CDR1 SGHAT, CDR2 FQNNGV. Trimming took 0 bases from V and 2 from J, leaving 4 bases between them. The CDR3 sequence is 13 residues long.

This clone was counted between two and nine times. The rearrangement joins TRBV3-1 (or the pseudogene TRBV3-2) to TRBJ1-1; TRBD1 matches at 9 bases. With V trimmed by 1 base and J by 4 bases, 10 bases remained unmatched. This CDR3 spans 17 amino acids. Germline V gene lookup returns CDR1 LGHDT and CDR2 YNNKEL (reference sequence). As DNA, the CDR3 is TGTGCCAGCAGCCAAGTGGGAACAGGGGGCCGGAGCACTGAAGCTTTCTTT. Its translation: CASSQVGTGGRSTEAFF.

This clone came up once. This rearrangement joins TRBV29-1 to TRBJ2-4; D may be TRBD2 (6 bases). The V gene lost 4 bases and the J gene lost 6 bases, with 13 bases spanning the gap. CDR3 size: 13 residues. CDR1 is SQVTM, CDR2 ANQGSEA, per germline. The CDR3 spells CSVGTGDLNIQYF. CDR3 nucleotide sequence: TGCAGCGTTGGGACGGGAGACCTAAACATTCAGTACTTC.

The V and J genes are TRBV7-2 and TRBJ1-4, with TRBD1 matching over 8 bases. With V trimmed by 2 bases and J by 3 bases, 5 bases remained unmatched. CDR3 size: 16 residues. Germline V gene sequence: CDR1 SGHTA, CDR2 FQGNSA. Here the CDR3 reads CASSLRRDRPNEKLFF. The CDR3 DNA reads TGTGCCAGCAGCTTACGGCGGGACAGGCCTAATGAAAAACTGTTTTTT.

The CDR3 DNA reads TGTGCCAGCAGCTTGTCGGGCAGGGTAGGTAGCGAGCAGTACTTC. Translated, it gives CASSLSGRVGSEQYF. V is TRBV5-6 and J is TRBJ2-7; D is possibly TRBD1 (5 bases). The CDR3 contains 15 residues. V was cut by 1 base and J by 6 bases, with 17 bases left in between. The germline gives CDR1 SGHDT, CDR2 YYEEEE. The full variable domain, its missing parts supplied by reference TRBV5-6 and TRBJ2-7, is DAGVTQSPTHLIKTRGQQVTLRCSPKSGHDTVSWYQQALGQGPQFIFQYYEEEERQRGNFPDRFSGHQFPNYSSELNVNALLLGDSALYLCASSLSGRVGSEQYFGPGTRLTVT.

The chain carries TRBV9 and TRBJ2-3; D ambiguous. Germline loops: CDR1 SGDLS, CDR2 YYNGEE. Trimming pared 5 bases from V and 6 bases from J, leaving 13 bases between. This CDR3 spans 13 amino acids. CDR3 region: CASSYGPPDTQYF. DNA for the CDR3: TGTGCCAGCAGTTATGGGCCTCCGGATACGCAGTATTTT. The complete variable domain, with remaining parts taken from reference TRBV9 and TRBJ2-3, reads DSGVTQTPKHLITATGQRVTLRCSPRSGDLSVYWYQQSLDQGLQFLIQYYNGEERAKGNILERFSAQQFPDLHSELNLSSLELGDSALYFCASSYGPPDTQYFGPGTRLTVL.

This clone has a single count. The chain uses TRBV6-6 and TRBJ2-7; D unresolved. Germline-derived CDR1 and CDR2 are MNHNY and SVGAGI (reference sequence). This CDR3 contains 12 residues. V gave up 6 bases and J gave up 3 bases, with 9 bases separating them. CDR3 sequence reads: CASSPVNYEQYF. The CDR3 nucleotides read TGTGCCAGCAGCCCCGTAAACTACGAGCAGTACTTC.

This clone was seen only a few times. The V gene is TRBV29-1, the J gene TRBJ1-2; TRBD1 matches at 11 bases. The CDR3 spans 15 residues. V shed 5 bases and J 1 base; nucleotides not matched to a gene: 6. Germline CDR1 SQVTM, CDR2 ANQGSEA. CDR3 residues: CSVSTGTGGNYGYTF. The DNA for the CDR3 is TGCAGCGTTTCGACCGGGACAGGGGGTAACTATGGCTACACCTTC.

This chain connects TRBV3-1 (or the pseudogene TRBV3-2) to TRBJ2-4, with D unclear. The V gene's germline CDR1 is LGHDT and CDR2 YNNKEL (reference sequence). V lost 0 bases, J lost 0 bases, and 15 bases lay in between. The CDR3 length is 18 residues. The CDR3 DNA follows: TGTGCCAGCAGCCAAGATAACGCAGGCTTCCGAGCCAAAAACATTCAGTACTTC. The encoded protein is CASSQDNAGFRAKNIQYF.

The CDR3 reads CASRGRAPYNEQFF. CDR3 nucleotide sequence: TGTGCCAGCAGGGGGAGGGCCCCCTACAATGAGCAGTTCTTC. This chain uses TRBV6-5 with TRBJ2-1, with 7 bases aligning to TRBD2. J was trimmed by 2 bases and V by 6 bases; bases with no gene match: 4. CDR3 size: 14 residues. The germline CDR1 and CDR2 sequences are MNHEY and SVGAGI.

J is TRBJ2-1 and V is TRBV5-6; 8 nucleotides agree with TRBD1. V shed 0 bases and J 8 bases; nucleotides not matched to a gene: 7. This CDR3 is 15 amino acids long. Germline V lookup: CDR1 SGHDT, CDR2 YYEEEE. The CDR3 is CASSLVGQGLYEQFF. The CDR3 nucleotides are TGTGCCAGCAGCTTGGTAGGACAGGGTCTCTATGAGCAGTTCTTC.

This chain links TRBV10-3 with TRBJ1-2; 7 nucleotides match TRBD1. From germline, CDR1 is ENHRY and CDR2 SYGVKD. The CDR3 loop spans 14 amino acids. J lost 5 bases, V lost 5 bases, and 8 bases had no gene match. The CDR3 sequence: CAISRDRRTYGYTF. Here the CDR3 DNA reads TGTGCCATCAGTAGGGACAGACGAACATATGGCTACACCTTC.